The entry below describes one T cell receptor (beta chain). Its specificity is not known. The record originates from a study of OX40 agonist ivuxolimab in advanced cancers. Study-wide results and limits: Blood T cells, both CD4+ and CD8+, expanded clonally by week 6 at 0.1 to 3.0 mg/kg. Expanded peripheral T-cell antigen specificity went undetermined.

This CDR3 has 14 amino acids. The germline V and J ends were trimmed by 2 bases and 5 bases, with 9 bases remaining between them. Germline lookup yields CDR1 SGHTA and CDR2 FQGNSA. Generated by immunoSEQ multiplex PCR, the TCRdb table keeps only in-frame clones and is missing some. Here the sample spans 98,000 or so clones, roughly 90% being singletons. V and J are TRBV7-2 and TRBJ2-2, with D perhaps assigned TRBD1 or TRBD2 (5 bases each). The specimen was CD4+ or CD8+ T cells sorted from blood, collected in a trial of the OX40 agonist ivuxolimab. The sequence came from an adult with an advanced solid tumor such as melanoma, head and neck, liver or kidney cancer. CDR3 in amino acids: CASSLSRGTGELFF. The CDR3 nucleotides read TGTGCCAGCAGCTTATCGAGGGGAACCGGGGAGCTGTTTTTT.